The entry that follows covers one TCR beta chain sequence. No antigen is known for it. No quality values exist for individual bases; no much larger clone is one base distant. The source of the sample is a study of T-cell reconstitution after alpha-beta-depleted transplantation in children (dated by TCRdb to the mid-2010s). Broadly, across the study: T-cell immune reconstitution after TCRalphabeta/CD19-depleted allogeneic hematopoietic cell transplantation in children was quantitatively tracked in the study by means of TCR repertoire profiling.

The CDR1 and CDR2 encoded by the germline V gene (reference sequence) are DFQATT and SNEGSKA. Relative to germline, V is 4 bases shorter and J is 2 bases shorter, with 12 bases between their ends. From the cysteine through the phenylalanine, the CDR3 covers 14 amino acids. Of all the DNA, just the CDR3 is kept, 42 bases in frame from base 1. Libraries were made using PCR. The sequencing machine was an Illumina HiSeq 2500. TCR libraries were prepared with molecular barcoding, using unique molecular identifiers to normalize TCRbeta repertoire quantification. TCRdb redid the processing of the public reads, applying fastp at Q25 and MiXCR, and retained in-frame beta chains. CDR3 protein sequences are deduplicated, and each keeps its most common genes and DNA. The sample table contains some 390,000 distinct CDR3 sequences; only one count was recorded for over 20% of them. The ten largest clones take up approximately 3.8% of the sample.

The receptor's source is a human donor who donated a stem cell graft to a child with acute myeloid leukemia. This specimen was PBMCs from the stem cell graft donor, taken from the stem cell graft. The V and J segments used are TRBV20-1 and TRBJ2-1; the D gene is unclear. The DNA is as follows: TGCAGTGCTATCGAGACACTCACCTACAATGAGCAGTTCTTC. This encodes CSAIETLTYNEQFF.